This T cell receptor (beta chain) was captured in a study of CD8 T cells in Susac syndrome. Germline V gives CDR1 DFQATT, CDR2 SNEGSKA (reference sequence). V was shortened by 4 bases and J by 11 bases, with 13 bases between the two germline ends. The CDR3 runs 11 residues. RNA in amounts of roughly 0.5 to 1 ug was reverse transcribed with random hexamers. TCRdb ran MiXCR on the immunoSEQ multiplex PCR reads and lists one entry per CDR3 protein. Of a few hundred thousand distinct CDR3 sequences listed, 95% are singletons. The source material was CD4+ T cells from PBMCs. The sequence was collected from a human donor with multiple sclerosis. The chain joins TRBV20-1 to TRBJ2-3; D tentatively fits TRBD1 or TRBD2 (5 bases each). CDR3: CSANEGLGQYF. The CDR3 nucleotides are TGCAGTGCTAATGAGGGGCTGGGGCAGTATTTT.